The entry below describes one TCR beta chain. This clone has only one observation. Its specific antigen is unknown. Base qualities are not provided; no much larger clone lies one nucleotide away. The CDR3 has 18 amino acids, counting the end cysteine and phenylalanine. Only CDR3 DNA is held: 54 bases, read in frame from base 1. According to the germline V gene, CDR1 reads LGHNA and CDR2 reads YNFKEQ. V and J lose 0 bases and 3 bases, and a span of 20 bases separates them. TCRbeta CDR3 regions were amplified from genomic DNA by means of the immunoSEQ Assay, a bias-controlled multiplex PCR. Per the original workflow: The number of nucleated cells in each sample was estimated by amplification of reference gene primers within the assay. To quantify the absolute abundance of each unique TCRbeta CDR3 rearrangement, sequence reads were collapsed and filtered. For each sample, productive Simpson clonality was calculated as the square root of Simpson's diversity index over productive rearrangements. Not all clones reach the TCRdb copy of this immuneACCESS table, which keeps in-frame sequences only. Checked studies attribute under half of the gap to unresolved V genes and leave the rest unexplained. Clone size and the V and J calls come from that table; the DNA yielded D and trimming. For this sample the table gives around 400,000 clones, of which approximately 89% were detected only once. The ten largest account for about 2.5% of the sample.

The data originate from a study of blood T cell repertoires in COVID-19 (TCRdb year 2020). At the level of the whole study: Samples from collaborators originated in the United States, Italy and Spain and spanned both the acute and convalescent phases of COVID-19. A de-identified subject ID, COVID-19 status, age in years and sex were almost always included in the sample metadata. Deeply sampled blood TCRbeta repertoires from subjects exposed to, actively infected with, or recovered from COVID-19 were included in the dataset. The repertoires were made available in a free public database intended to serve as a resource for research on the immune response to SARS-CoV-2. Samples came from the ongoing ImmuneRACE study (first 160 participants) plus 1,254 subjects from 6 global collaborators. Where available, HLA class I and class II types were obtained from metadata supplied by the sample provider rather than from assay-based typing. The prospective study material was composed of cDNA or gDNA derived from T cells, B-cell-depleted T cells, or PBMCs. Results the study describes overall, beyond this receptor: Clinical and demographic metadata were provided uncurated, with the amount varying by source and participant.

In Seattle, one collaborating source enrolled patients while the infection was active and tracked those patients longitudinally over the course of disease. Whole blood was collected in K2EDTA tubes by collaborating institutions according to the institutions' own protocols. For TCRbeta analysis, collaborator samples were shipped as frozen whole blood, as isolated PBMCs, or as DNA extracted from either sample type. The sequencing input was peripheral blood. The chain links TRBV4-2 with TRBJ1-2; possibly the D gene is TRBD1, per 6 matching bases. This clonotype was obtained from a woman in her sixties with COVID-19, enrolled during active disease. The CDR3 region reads CASSQDGGLQGRYYGYTF. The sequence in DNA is TGTGCCAGCAGCCAAGATGGCGGTTTGCAGGGGCGCTACTATGGCTACACCTTC.